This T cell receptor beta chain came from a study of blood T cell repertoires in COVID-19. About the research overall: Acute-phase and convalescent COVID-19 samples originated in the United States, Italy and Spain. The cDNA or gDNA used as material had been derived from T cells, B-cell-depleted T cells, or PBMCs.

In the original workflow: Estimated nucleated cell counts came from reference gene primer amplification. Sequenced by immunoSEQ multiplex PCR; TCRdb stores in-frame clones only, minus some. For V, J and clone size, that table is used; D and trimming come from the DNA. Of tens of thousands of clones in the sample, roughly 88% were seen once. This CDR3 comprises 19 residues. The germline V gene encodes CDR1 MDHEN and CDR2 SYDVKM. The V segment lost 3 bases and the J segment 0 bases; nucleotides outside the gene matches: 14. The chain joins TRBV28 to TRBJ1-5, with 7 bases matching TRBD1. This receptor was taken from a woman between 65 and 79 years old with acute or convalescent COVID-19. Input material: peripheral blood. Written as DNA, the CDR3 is TGTGCCAGCAGTTTCGGCCCCGGGACAGAGGTTTATAGCAATCAGCCCCAGCATTTT. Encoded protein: CASSFGPGTEVYSNQPQHF.